This record looks at one TCR beta chain sequence and its context. This clonotype was counted at least ten times. Its antigen has not been determined. One base away there is no much larger clone; base qualities are not given. Ophthalmopathy patients had moderately to severely active disease, Clinical Activity Score of at least 3, NOSPECS grade of at least 4, and duration under 3 months. Any patient with an uncontrolled infection, another autoimmune disease, pregnancy or lactation was excluded. Diagnoses were based on clinical symptoms, serum thyroxine and TRAb, thyroid ultrasound and orbital computed tomography. PBMCs were separated from 8 to 10 ml of fresh peripheral blood using Ficoll-Paque density gradient centrifugation. Total RNA was extracted with Trizol reagent, and quality was checked on an Agilent 2100 Bioanalyzer. This entry belongs to a study of T cells in Graves' hyperthyroidism and ophthalmopathy (dated by TCRdb to about 2019). Study-wide context: Peripheral blood samples were taken at initial diagnosis, before any treatment was given. After sampling, hyperthyroidism patients received methimazole starting at 30 mg daily, and ophthalmopathy patients received high-dose intravenous methylprednisolone. A discovery cohort of roughly 100 patients, roughly 45 with Graves' ophthalmopathy and 55 to 65 with stable Graves' hyperthyroidism, was used to find distinguishing TCR V-J signatures. The approximately 98 discovery patients were randomly divided into training and test sets at a 7:3 ratio. Prospective prediction of ophthalmopathy was tested in an independent validation cohort consisting of some 20 hyperthyroidism patients and 17 patients who later progressed to ophthalmopathy. TCR Vbeta CDR3 sequencing of 130 to 150 peripheral blood samples (under 45 ophthalmopathy, over 70 hyperthyroidism and some 17 progressor patients) is reported in the paper. In addition, the study compared T-cell repertoires in thyroid tissue and in blood from a handful of Graves' hyperthyroidism patients.

The TCR beta CDR3 regions were amplified from RNA transcripts. A first-round RT-PCR of the TCR CDR3 used the HTBI primer set with the Qiagen OneStep RT-PCR kit. A second multiplex PCR round built the libraries, followed by size selection and purification. Sequencing of the libraries was done on an Illumina HiSeq2000 using paired-end 100 bp reads. Concerning the study's data processing: SOAPnuke was used to process the raw data, throwing out any read that contained adapters or uncalled bases, had a mean Phred below 15, or lacked an exact constant-primer or identifier match. High-quality paired reads were merged using COPE v1.2.5, and each unique nucleotide sequence was defined as a clonotype. MiTCR v1.1 was used to align the clonotypes against IMGT TRBV, TRBD and TRBJ reference segments. The analysis included only V-J combinations with a frequency above 0.0001, which together covered 98% to 99.2% of the repertoires. The TCS score was defined as the ratio of F50 (clonal expansion) to E x V (chaos), calculated using BLOSUM62-based TCRdist between CDR3 peptides within each V-J. Welch's t-statistics and random forest reduced around 550 V-J features to roughly 13, which were used in a naive Bayes classifier (R e1071). The public sequencing data were trimmed at Q25 with fastp and processed into clonotypes with MiXCR by TCRdb, which kept only in-frame beta chains. Rows merge per CDR3 protein into single entries with the most common DNA and genes. TCRdb's processing, not the study's, gives the V and J calls here. The sample contains some 490,000 distinct CDR3 sequences, about 15% of them found a single time. Of the sample, approximately 30% falls within the top ten clones.

Its CDR3 holds 15 amino acids, cysteine through phenylalanine. Only CDR3 DNA is held: 45 bases, read in frame from base 1. V ends up 5 bases short and J 10 bases short, with an unmatched junction base count of 12. The CDR1 and CDR2 encoded by the germline V gene are SGHTA and FQGNSA. Points the paper makes about the study in general: A model built on a 13 V-J signature distinguished ophthalmopathy from stable hyperthyroidism, reaching roughly 88% sensitivity and approximately 81% specificity in cross-validation and 80%/75% in testing. In validation, the model predicted progression to ophthalmopathy with 65% to 71% sensitivity and roughly 72% specificity, a median of about 6.7 months before onset. Sample size was not statistically predetermined, and investigators were not blinded to group allocation. Most expanded thyroid clonotypes (frequency above 0.001) were also found in blood, which suggests that blood repertoires may mirror thyroid immune responses.

Sequencing was done on a sample of blood. The TCR comes from a woman in her twenties or thirties with Graves' ophthalmopathy. The receptor chain draws on TRBV7-2 and TRBJ1-4; TRBD1 aligns with 8 central bases. The DNA sequence follows: TGTGCCAGCAGCCCGCCCGGGACAGGATTGTCAAAACTGTTTTTT. Translation gives CASSPPGTGLSKLFF.